This TCR beta chain was observed in a study of CD8+CD57+ T cells in acquired aplastic anemia. Study findings and constraints: Patients and controls turned out to have approximately 29 CD8+ CDR3 sequences in common.

This clonotype was recorded at least ten times. What it binds is not known. The V gene's germline CDR1 is SGHRS and CDR2 YFSETQ. The CDR3 is 15 residues long. Trimming took off 2 bases at V and 7 bases at J, with 16 bases between the two ends. Previously, flow cytometry had revealed CD8+CD57+ cell expansion in the patients chosen for sequencing. In all patients, the disease was severe acquired aplastic anemia. No patient had been given any therapy when blood was sampled. Genomic DNA provided the template from which TCR beta VDJ and CDR3 profiles were obtained. TCRdb used MiXCR to reprocess the reads, holding one entry per CDR3 protein. Here the sample spans about 160,000 distinct CDR3 sequences, around 48% being singletons.

This TCR was recovered from a human donor with aplastic anemia. The sample was sorted CD4+, CD8+, or CD8+CD57+ T cells (not recorded which) from PBMCs. The gene calls are TRBV5-1 and TRBJ2-1, with D tentatively TRBD2 (5 bases). CDR3 coding DNA: TGCGCCAGCAGCTTCCTGGACTTTACTATTAATGAGCAGTTCTTC. Encoded protein: CASSFLDFTINEQFF. The full variable domain, with the rest looked up from reference TRBV5-1 and TRBJ2-1, is KAGVTQTPRYLIKTRGQQVTLSCSPISGHRSVSWYQQTPGQGLQFLFEYFSETQRNKGNFPGRFSGRQFSNSRSEMNVSTLELGDSALYLCASSFLDFTINEQFFGPGTRLTVL.